One sample yielded the 17 T cell receptor beta chains listed below, sequenced in a study of response to subunit inactivated influenza vaccine. TCRdb re-called the RT-PCR reads with MiXCR, one entry per CDR3 protein. Of roughly 540,000 distinct CDR3 sequences in the sample, around a quarter were seen once. A further study also used this sample, focusing on T cells expressing NK-cell markers. Per that paper: 5'RACE template switching with UMIs produced the TCR beta cDNA.

This sample comprised CD4+ T cells sorted from PBMCs, obtained 11 to 12 days after vaccination. These receptors originate from a middle-aged man who received an inactivated influenza vaccine.

This clonotype was counted many times. This sequence joins TRBV29-1 and TRBJ2-5; weak D call: TRBD1 (5 bases). The CDR3 is 11 amino acids. Trimming took off 6 bases at V and 2 bases at J, with 7 bases between the two ends. Germline V gives CDR1 SQVTM, CDR2 ANQGSEA. The CDR3 loop reads CSVRQQETQYF. DNA for the CDR3: TGCAGCGTAAGACAGCAAGAGACCCAGTACTTC.

Many counts were recorded for this clonotype. DNA for the CDR3: TGTGCCAGCAGTTTAGGATGGGGGGGTGCAGTCACCGGGGAGCTGTTTTTT. Translation: CASSLGWGGAVTGELFF. The J gene is TRBJ2-2, the V gene TRBV12-3 or TRBV12-4, with 7 bases matching TRBD2. This CDR3 is built from 17 residues. V shed 1 base and J 4 bases; nucleotides not matched to a gene: 9.

This clonotype occurred a few times. The chain uses TRBV7-2 and TRBJ2-3, with TRBD2 matching over 9 bases. J gave up 3 bases and V 0 bases, and 7 bases lay outside the gene matches. The CDR3 is made up of 17 amino acids. Germline V gene lookup returns CDR1 SGHTA and CDR2 FQGNSA. The CDR3, as DNA: TGTGCCAGCAGCTTAGCTCCAGCGGGAGGTTCGACAGATACGCAGTATTTT. Translating gives CASSLAPAGGSTDTQYF.

This clonotype showed up many times. The gene calls are TRBV12-3 or TRBV12-4 and TRBJ1-1, with D hard to call. V was trimmed by 6 bases and J by 6 bases, leaving 8 bases between them. CDR3 length: 11 amino acids. In DNA form, the CDR3 reads TGTGCCAGCAGCACCGGGCCTGAAGCTTTCTTT. The encoded protein is CASSTGPEAFF.

V gene TRBV29-1 combines with J gene TRBJ2-7, with D possibly being TRBD1 or TRBD2 (6 bases each). Between the trimmed V and J ends, which lost 4 bases and 3 bases, there was a span of 16 bases. The CDR3 loop spans 14 amino acids. Looked up from germline, CDR1 is SQVTM and CDR2 is ANQGSEA. The CDR3 here is CSVVERGEYYEQYF. The CDR3 DNA reads TGCAGCGTTGTTGAGAGGGGGGAGTACTACGAGCAGTACTTC.

In this sample, this clonotype turned up many times. The chain carries TRBV29-1 and TRBJ1-2, with 9 positions matching TRBD1. The CDR3 is made up of 13 amino acids. Trimming at V came to 7 bases and at J to 2 bases, leaving 5 bases not matched to a gene. Germline-derived CDR1 and CDR2 are SQVTM and ANQGSEA. DNA of the CDR3: TGCAGCGCGAATGGACAGGGGAACTATGGCTACACCTTC. Translated: CSANGQGNYGYTF.

This clonotype was seen repeatedly, ten times or more. V and J are TRBV12-3 or TRBV12-4 and TRBJ2-4; TRBD1 might be the D (6 bases). The CDR3 is 12 residues long. Trimming removed 4 bases from V and 6 bases from J, with 7 bases in between. CDR3 nucleotides: TGTGCCAGCAGTTCACAGGGAAACATTCAGTACTTC. Translating gives CASSSQGNIQYF.

This clonotype was observed a few times. V usage is TRBV20-1 and J usage is TRBJ2-7; 10 bases agree with TRBD1. The germline gives CDR1 DFQATT, CDR2 SNEGSKA (reference sequence). V trimming: 2 bases; J trimming: 2 bases; junction bases outside the gene matches: 6. This CDR3 contains 15 residues. The CDR3 sequence is CSARIGTGDPYEQYF. The CDR3 DNA follows: TGCAGTGCTAGAATCGGGACAGGGGATCCCTACGAGCAGTACTTC.

This clonotype showed up just a few times. V is TRBV29-1 and J is TRBJ1-1; the D gene is possibly TRBD1 (6 bases). The CDR3 covers 13 residues. V lost 2 bases and J 4 bases, leaving 11 bases between the germline ends. Germline lookup yields CDR1 SQVTM and CDR2 ANQGSEA. CDR3 in DNA: TGCAGCGTTGAATACAGGGCGGCCACTGAAGCTTTCTTT. This translates into CSVEYRAATEAFF.

The chain couples TRBV6-1 to TRBJ2-7, with 8 bases lining up with TRBD1. Germline-derived CDR1 and CDR2 are MNHNS and SASEGT. The junction had 10 bases not matched to a gene; V was cut back by 6 bases and J by 3 bases. The CDR3 has 15 residues. The CDR3 is CASSVTGGRGYEQYF. The CDR3 nucleotides are TGTGCCAGCAGCGTCACAGGGGGAAGGGGCTACGAGCAGTACTTC.

As to this clonotype: A much larger clone lies a single base off, so this may be a read error. This rearrangement joins TRBV5-1 to TRBJ2-3, with D possibly matching TRBD1 (5 bases). The CDR3 consists of 15 residues. Germline CDR1 is SGHRS and CDR2 is YFSETQ. CDR3 in amino acids: CASSPETVAVDTKYF. CDR3 DNA: TGCGCCAGCAGCCCAGAGACAGTAGCAGTAGATACGAAGTATTTT.

The V gene is TRBV7-2, the J gene TRBJ1-2; 10 nucleotides match TRBD1. Trimming removed 4 bases from V and 8 bases from J; junction bases left unmatched: 7. Germline lookup yields CDR1 SGHTA and CDR2 FQGNSA. CDR3 size: 14 residues. The CDR3 DNA sequence: TGTGCCAGCAGCTGGGCCGGGACAGGGGTAGGCTACACCTTC. As protein: CASSWAGTGVGYTF.

This clonotype was found a few times. This chain joins TRBV11-2 and TRBJ2-1; TRBD1 agrees at 7 bases. This CDR3 has 17 residues. Germline V gives CDR1 SGHAT, CDR2 FQNNGV. Unmatched junction bases numbered 17, after V lost 5 bases and J lost 7 bases. The CDR3 is CASSPQGVAIYGNEQFF. The CDR3 DNA is TGTGCCAGCAGCCCTCAGGGGGTAGCAATATACGGGAATGAGCAGTTCTTC.

The chain uses TRBV6-6 and TRBJ1-2; D call uncertain. There are 12 residues in the CDR3. V dropped 5 bases and J dropped 7 bases, with 11 bases sitting between them. Germline V gives CDR1 MNHNY, CDR2 SVGAGI (reference sequence). The CDR3 bases are TGTGCCAGCAGTACCCAGAGGGCTGGCTACACCTTC. This sequence encodes CASSTQRAGYTF.

This clonotype was observed a handful of times. V is TRBV29-1 and J is TRBJ2-1, with D tentatively TRBD2 (7 bases). V gave up 1 base and J gave up 4 bases, with 20 bases separating them. CDR3 size: 17 residues. In germline, CDR1 is SQVTM, CDR2 ANQGSEA. For the CDR3, the DNA is TGCAGCGTTGAAGTACGTCTCCGGGGGGCGCGTTACAATGAGCAGTTCTTC. Protein product: CSVEVRLRGARYNEQFF.

Only a few counts were recorded for this clonotype. The rearrangement uses TRBV12-3 or TRBV12-4 and TRBJ2-5, with unresolved D. The CDR3 totals 12 residues. The ends were cut back, 3 bases at V and 7 bases at J, with 9 bases in the middle. The CDR3 is CASSFELRTQYF. Here the CDR3 DNA reads TGTGCCAGCAGTTTCGAGCTCCGGACCCAGTACTTC.

In this sample, this clonotype turned up once. The chain uses TRBV20-1 and TRBJ2-1; the match to TRBD2 covers 8 bases. With V trimmed by 6 bases and J by 6 bases, 13 bases remained unmatched. CDR3 length: 15 residues. Germline CDR1 is DFQATT and CDR2 is SNEGSKA (reference sequence). The chain's CDR3 is CSAPFPGGASNEQFF. CDR3 DNA: TGCAGTGCCCCTTTCCCGGGGGGGGCTTCCAATGAGCAGTTCTTC.